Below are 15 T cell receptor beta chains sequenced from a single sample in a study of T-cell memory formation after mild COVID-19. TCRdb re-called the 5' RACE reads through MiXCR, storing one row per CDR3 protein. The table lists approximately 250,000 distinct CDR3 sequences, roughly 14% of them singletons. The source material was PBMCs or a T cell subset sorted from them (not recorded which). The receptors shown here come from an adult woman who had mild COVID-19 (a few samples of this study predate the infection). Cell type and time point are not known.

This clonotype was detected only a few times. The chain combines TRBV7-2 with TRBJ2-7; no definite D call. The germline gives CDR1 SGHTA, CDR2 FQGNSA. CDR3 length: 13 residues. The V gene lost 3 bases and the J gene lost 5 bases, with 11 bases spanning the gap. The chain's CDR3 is CASSFKGSDEQYF. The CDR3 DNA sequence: TGTGCCAGCAGCTTCAAGGGTTCCGACGAGCAGTACTTC.

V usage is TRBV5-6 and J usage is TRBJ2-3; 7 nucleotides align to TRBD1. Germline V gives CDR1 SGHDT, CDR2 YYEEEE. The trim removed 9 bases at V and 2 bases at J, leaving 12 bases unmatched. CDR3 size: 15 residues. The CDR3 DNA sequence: TGTGCCACCTCCGGGACAGAAGACATCACAGATACGCAGTATTTT. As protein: CATSGTEDITDTQYF.

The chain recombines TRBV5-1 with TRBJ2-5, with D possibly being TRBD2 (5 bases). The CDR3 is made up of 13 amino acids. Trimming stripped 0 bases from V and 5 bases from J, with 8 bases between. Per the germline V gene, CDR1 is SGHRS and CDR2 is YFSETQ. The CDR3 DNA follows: TGCGCCAGCAGCTTGGCGACGGGGGAGACCCAGTACTTC. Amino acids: CASSLATGETQYF.

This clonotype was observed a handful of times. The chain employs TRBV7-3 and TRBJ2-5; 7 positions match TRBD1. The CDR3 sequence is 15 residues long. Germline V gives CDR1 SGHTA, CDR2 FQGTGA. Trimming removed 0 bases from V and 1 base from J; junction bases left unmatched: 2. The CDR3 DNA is TGTGCCAGCAGCTTAACGGGGACAGCCCAAGAGACCCAGTACTTC. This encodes CASSLTGTAQETQYF.

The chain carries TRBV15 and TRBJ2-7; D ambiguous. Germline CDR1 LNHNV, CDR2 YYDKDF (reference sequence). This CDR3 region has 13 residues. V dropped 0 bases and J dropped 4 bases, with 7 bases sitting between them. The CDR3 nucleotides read TGTGCCACCAGCAGAGATAAACAGTACGAGCAGTACTTC. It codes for CATSRDKQYEQYF.

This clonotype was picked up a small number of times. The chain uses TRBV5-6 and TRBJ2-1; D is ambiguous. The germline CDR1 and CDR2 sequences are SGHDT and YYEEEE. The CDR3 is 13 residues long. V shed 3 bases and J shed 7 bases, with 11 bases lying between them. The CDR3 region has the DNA TGTGCCAGCAGCTCAGGTTTGAGTAATGAGCAGTTCTTC. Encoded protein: CASSSGLSNEQFF.

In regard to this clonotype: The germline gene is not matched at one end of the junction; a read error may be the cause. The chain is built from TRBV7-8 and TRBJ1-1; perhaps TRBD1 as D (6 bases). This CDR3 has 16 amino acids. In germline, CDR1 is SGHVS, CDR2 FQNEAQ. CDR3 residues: CASSPYRGQMNSEAFF. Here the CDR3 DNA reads TGTGCCAGCAGCCCCTACCGAGGACAGATGAACTCTGAAGCTTTCTTT.

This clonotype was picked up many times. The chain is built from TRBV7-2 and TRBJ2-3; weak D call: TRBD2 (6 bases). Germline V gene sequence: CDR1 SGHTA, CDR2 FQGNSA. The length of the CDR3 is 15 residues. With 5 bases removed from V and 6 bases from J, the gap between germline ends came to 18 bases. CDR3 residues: CASSPPGDHPDTQYF. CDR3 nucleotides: TGTGCCAGCAGCCCCCCGGGGGACCACCCGGATACGCAGTATTTT. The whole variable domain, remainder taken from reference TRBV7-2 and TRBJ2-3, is GAGVSQSPSNKVTEKGKDVELRCDPISGHTALYWYRQSLGQGLEFLIYFQGNSAPDKSGLPSDRFSAERTGGSVSTLTIQRTQQEDSAVYLCASSPPGDHPDTQYFGPGTRLTVL.

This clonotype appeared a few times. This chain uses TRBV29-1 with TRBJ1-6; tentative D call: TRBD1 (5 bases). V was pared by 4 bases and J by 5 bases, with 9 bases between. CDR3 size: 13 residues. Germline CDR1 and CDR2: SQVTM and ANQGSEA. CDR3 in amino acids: CSVGDGNNSPLHF. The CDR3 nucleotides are TGCAGCGTTGGGGACGGTAATAATTCACCCCTCCACTTT.

Written as DNA, the CDR3 is TGTGCCAGCAGTTCCACCTCTAGCGGGGCTAGCACAGATACGCAGTATTTT. It specifies CASSSTSSGASTDTQYF. The rearrangement links TRBV6-5 to TRBJ2-3; TRBD2 aligns across 9 bases. The germline CDR1 and CDR2 sequences are MNHEY and SVGAGI. This CDR3 is built from 17 residues. Trimming removed 4 bases from V and 0 bases from J; junction bases left unmatched: 8.

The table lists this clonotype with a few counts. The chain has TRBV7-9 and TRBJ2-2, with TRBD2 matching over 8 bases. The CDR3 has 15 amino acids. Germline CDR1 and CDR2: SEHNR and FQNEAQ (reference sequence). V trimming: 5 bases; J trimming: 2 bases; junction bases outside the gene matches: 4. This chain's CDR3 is CASSRGGDNTGELFF. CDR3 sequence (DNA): TGTGCCAGCAGCCGGGGGGGGGACAACACCGGGGAGCTGTTTTTT.

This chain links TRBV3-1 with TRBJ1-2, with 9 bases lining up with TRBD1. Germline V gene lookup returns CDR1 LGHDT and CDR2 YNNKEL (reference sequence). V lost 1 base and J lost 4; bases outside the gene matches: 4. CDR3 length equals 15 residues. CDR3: CASSQADRGGYGYTF. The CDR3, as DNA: TGTGCCAGCAGCCAAGCGGACAGGGGTGGCTATGGCTACACCTTC.

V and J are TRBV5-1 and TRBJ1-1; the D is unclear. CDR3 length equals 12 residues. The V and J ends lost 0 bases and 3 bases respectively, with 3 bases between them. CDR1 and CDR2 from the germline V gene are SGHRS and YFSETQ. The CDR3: CASSLVDTEAFF. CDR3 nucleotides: TGCGCCAGCAGCTTGGTGGACACTGAAGCTTTCTTT.

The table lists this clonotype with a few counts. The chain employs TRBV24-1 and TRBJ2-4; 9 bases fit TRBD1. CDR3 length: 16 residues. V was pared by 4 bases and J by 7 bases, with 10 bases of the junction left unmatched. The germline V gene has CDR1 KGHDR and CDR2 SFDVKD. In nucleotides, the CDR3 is TGTGCCACCAGTGACCCCCAGGGGACAGGGTCCAACATTCAGTACTTC. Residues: CATSDPQGTGSNIQYF.

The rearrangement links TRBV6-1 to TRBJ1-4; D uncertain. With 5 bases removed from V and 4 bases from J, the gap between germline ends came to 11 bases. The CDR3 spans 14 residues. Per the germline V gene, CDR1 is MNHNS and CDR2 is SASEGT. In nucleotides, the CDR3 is TGTGCCAGCAGTCTCGACGGACTTAATGAAAAACTGTTTTTT. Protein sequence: CASSLDGLNEKLFF.